A selection of T cell receptor beta chains follows, all from one sample in a study of blood T cells in healthy people across ages. Each CDR3 protein gets one entry after TCRdb re-called the 5' RACE reads with MiXCR. The profile shows about 640,000 distinct CDR3 sequences, under 65% of them singletons. Sequenced input: blood. These receptors came from a man aged 55-75 years in good health. Both conserved end residues are part of each CDR3. D genes are given only for firm matches. Some rows mark clone size as missing; the rest say once, few, many or name a class of expanded clone.

D gene	V gene	clone size	J gene	CDR3 protein	CDR3 DNA
NA	TRBV10-3	NA	TRBJ1-1	CAIRVRGENTEAFF	TGTGCCATCAGGGTAAGGGGGGAGAACACTGAAGCTTTCTTT
NA	TRBV2	NA	TRBJ2-4	CASTREGGGAKNIQYF	TGTGCCAGCACCAGGGAAGGAGGTGGCGCCAAAAACATTCAGTACTTC
TRBD1	TRBV3-1	few	TRBJ1-2	CASSRRDSHLYGYTF	TGTGCCAGCAGCCGCAGGGACAGCCACCTCTATGGCTACACCTTC
NA	TRBV15	NA	TRBJ2-7	CATSRDWGSGAEQYF	TGTGCCACCAGCAGAGATTGGGGCTCCGGAGCCGAGCAGTACTTC
NA	TRBV29-1	NA	TRBJ2-1	CSVEDGGHHNEQFF	TGCAGCGTTGAAGATGGGGGACACCACAATGAGCAGTTCTTC
NA	TRBV10-3	NA	TRBJ2-7	CAISEAQASTYEQYF	TGTGCCATCAGTGAAGCACAGGCGAGTACCTACGAGCAGTACTTC
NA	TRBV2	few	TRBJ2-5	CASGPLRGETQYF	TGTGCCAGCGGGCCTCTGAGGGGAGAGACCCAGTACTTC
NA	TRBV4-3	once	TRBJ2-3	CASSQDMFTDTQYF	TGCGCCAGCAGCCAAGATATGTTCACAGATACGCAGTATTTT
TRBD1	TRBV5-1	NA	TRBJ1-4	CASSLMTGQGEKLFF	TGCGCCAGCAGCTTGATGACAGGGCAGGGGGAAAAACTGTTTTTT
TRBD2	TRBV12-3/TRBV12-4	NA	TRBJ2-3	CASSPRTSDDTQYF	TGTGCCAGCAGTCCCCGGACTAGCGATGATACGCAGTATTTT
NA	TRBV20-1	NA	TRBJ1-2	CSTNRANYGYTF	TGCAGTACAAACAGGGCTAACTATGGCTACACCTTC
TRBD1	TRBV29-1	once	TRBJ2-7	CSVDRGQYNEQYF	TGCAGCGTGGACAGGGGGCAGTACAATGAGCAGTACTTC
NA	TRBV20-1	NA	TRBJ2-1	CSARDRLAGTGEQFF	TGCAGTGCTAGAGATAGGCTAGCGGGGACAGGAGAGCAGTTCTTC
NA	TRBV5-1	NA	TRBJ2-2	CASRMVENTGELFF	TGCGCCAGCAGGATGGTGGAGAACACCGGGGAGCTGTTTTTT
NA	TRBV19	NA	TRBJ2-6	CASSKPVAGANVLTF	TGTGCCAGTAGTAAACCGGTGGCTGGGGCCAACGTCCTGACTTTC
NA	TRBV12-3/TRBV12-4	NA	TRBJ2-1	CASSPIKGQGRINEQFF	TGTGCCAGCAGCCCAATCAAGGGGCAGGGGCGGATCAATGAGCAGTTCTTC
NA	TRBV10-1	NA	TRBJ2-1	CASSERAPGEQFF	TGCGCCAGCAGTGAGAGAGCTCCTGGGGAGCAGTTCTTC